The next 13 T cell receptor beta chains were all read from a single sample in a study of cytomegalovirus exposure and HLA in healthy donors. Assay: immunoSEQ multiplex PCR; the TCRdb copy retains only in-frame clones and omits some. The data contain tens of thousands of clones, 95% to 96% of them seen just once; the ten biggest clones take up 4.5%. Specimen: PBMCs. All receptors come from a woman younger than 30 in good health and CMV-seropositive.

CDR3 in amino acids: CASSDSPASGTSRFRELFF. The CDR3 nucleotides are TGTGCCAGCAGTGACTCGCCCGCCTCCGGGACTAGTAGGTTCAGGGAGCTGTTTTTT. The chain employs TRBV6-4 and TRBJ2-2, with TRBD2 matching 8 bases. This CDR3 spans 19 amino acids. J was trimmed by 9 bases and V by 0 bases; bases with no gene match: 18. Germline V gene sequence: CDR1 MRHNA, CDR2 SNTAGT.

V is TRBV29-1 and J is TRBJ1-2; 8 positions match TRBD1. The CDR3 covers 12 residues. Trimming at V came to 7 bases and at J to 4 bases, leaving 5 bases not matched to a gene. CDR1 and CDR2 (germline): SQVTM, ANQGSEA. The DNA of the CDR3 is TGCAGCGACGGACAGGGAGGCTATGGCTACACCTTC. It encodes CSDGQGGYGYTF.

The J gene is TRBJ1-2, the V gene TRBV29-1; D remains unclear. Trimming cost V 0 bases and J 3 bases, with 5 bases left between them. CDR1 is SQVTM, CDR2 ANQGSEA, per germline. The CDR3 extends over 12 amino acids. The CDR3 coding sequence is TGCAGCGTTGAAGATCGTCACTATGGCTACACCTTC. Its translation: CSVEDRHYGYTF.

Concerning this clone: Other DNA sequences in the same sample also yield this CDR3. The chain recombines TRBV28 with TRBJ2-5, with TRBD1 identical over 12 bases. CDR1 is MDHEN and CDR2 is SYDVKM in the germline V gene. Losses at the gene ends were 5 bases for V and 5 bases for J; bases not matched to a gene: 6. The CDR3 is made up of 15 amino acids. The CDR3 is CASSRGQGALETQYF. The CDR3 nucleotides read TGTGCCAGCAGTCGGGGACAGGGGGCTCTGGAGACCCAGTACTTC.

This clone was detected once. V gene TRBV4-2 combines with J gene TRBJ2-2, with TRBD2 matching over 8 bases. CDR3 length equals 17 residues. Germline loops: CDR1 LGHNA, CDR2 YNFKEQ. V dropped 0 bases and J dropped 5; count of bases not matched to a gene: 8. The CDR3 spells CASSQDPPGLETGELFF. As DNA, the CDR3 is TGTGCCAGCAGCCAAGATCCTCCGGGACTAGAGACCGGGGAGCTGTTTTTT.

This chain joins TRBV20-1 and TRBJ2-7; the D is unclear. This CDR3 region has 11 residues. Trimming left V 1 base short and J 3 bases short, with 4 bases between. The germline V gene has CDR1 DFQATT and CDR2 SNEGSKA (reference sequence). Here the CDR3 reads CSARAFYEQYF. For the CDR3, the DNA is TGCAGTGCTAGAGCGTTCTACGAGCAGTACTTC.

The rearrangement uses TRBV7-9 and TRBJ2-1; 15 positions agree with TRBD2. Germline CDR1 and CDR2: SEHNR and FQNEAQ (reference sequence). This CDR3 contains 16 residues. Trimming at V came to 3 bases and at J to 7 bases, leaving 4 bases not matched to a gene. CDR3 coding DNA: TGTGCCAGCAGCTTCCGGACTAGCGGGAGGGGGAATGAGCAGTTCTTC. This gives the protein CASSFRTSGRGNEQFF.

The CDR3 sequence is CASSRRGLAGTKEQYF. The CDR3, as DNA: TGTGCCAGCAGCCGTAGGGGACTAGCGGGAACCAAAGAGCAGTACTTC. The chain uses TRBV9 and TRBJ2-7, with 13 bases fitting TRBD2. Germline lookup yields CDR1 SGDLS and CDR2 YYNGEE. The V gene end was trimmed by 4 bases and the J gene end by 7 bases; junction bases not matched to a gene: 11. This CDR3 spans 16 amino acids.

The chain links TRBV19 to TRBJ1-1, with TRBD1 matching 8 bases. The V and J ends lost 3 bases and 2 bases, in that order; junction bases with no gene match: 11. The germline V gene has CDR1 LNHDA and CDR2 SQIVND (reference sequence). This CDR3 contains 17 residues. The CDR3 coding sequence is TGTGCCAGTAGTATTTCCAGGGGGCTTTTCCTCAACACTGAAGCTTTCTTT. Translating it yields CASSISRGLFLNTEAFF.

The CDR3 region has the DNA TGCAGCGTGAGGGCGGGAGGGAAAGAGACCCAGTACTTC. It yields the protein CSVRAGGKETQYF. The chain uses TRBV29-1 and TRBJ2-5, with TRBD2 matching 9 bases. Germline assignment: CDR1 SQVTM and CDR2 ANQGSEA. Trimming removed 6 bases from V and 3 bases from J; junction bases left unmatched: 5. This CDR3 comprises 13 residues.

The genes are TRBV10-3 and TRBJ2-7, with TRBD2 matching 8 bases. Germline V gene data show CDR1 as ENHRY and CDR2 as SYGVKD. The CDR3 length is 14 residues. Losses at the gene ends were 0 bases for V and 2 bases for J; bases not matched to a gene: 0. This CDR3 is CAISESGLAYEQYF. The CDR3 DNA reads as TGTGCCATCAGTGAGTCGGGACTAGCCTACGAGCAGTACTTC.

V and J are TRBV4-3 and TRBJ2-7; 10 bases align to TRBD2. This CDR3 region has 15 residues. Germline trimming cut 3 bases from V and 1 base from J; bases unmatched to any gene: 3. Germline CDR1 is LGHNA and CDR2 is YSLEER. DNA of the CDR3: TGCGCCAGCAGCCACGCACTAGCGGGGTCCTACGAGCAGTACTTC. Its protein product is CASSHALAGSYEQYF.

This chain uses TRBV19 with TRBJ1-5; 7 bases fit TRBD1. The junction had 4 bases not matched to a gene; V was cut back by 0 bases and J by 2 bases. This CDR3 contains 16 residues. Germline V gene data show CDR1 as LNHDA and CDR2 as SQIVND (reference sequence). The CDR3: CASSIDLGTGNQPQHF. CDR3 in DNA: TGTGCCAGTAGTATAGATCTGGGGACAGGCAATCAGCCCCAGCATTTT.